The 7 T cell receptor beta chains below all came from one sample that was sequenced in a study of OX40 agonist ivuxolimab in advanced cancers. Some clones are missing from TCRdb's copy, which holds only in-frame ones; the method was immunoSEQ multiplex PCR. This table has roughly 80,000 clones, roughly 89% appearing once. Specimen: CD4+ or CD8+ T cells sorted from blood, collected in a trial of the OX40 agonist ivuxolimab. The receptors were sampled from an adult with an advanced solid tumor such as melanoma, head and neck, liver or kidney cancer.

The rearrangement links TRBV28 to TRBJ2-3, with D hard to call. Trimming stripped 5 bases from V and 5 bases from J, with 11 bases between. The CDR3 runs to 13 residues. Germline CDR1 reads MDHEN; CDR2 reads SYDVKM. As DNA, the CDR3 is TGTGCCAGCAGTAGGCGGCTAGAAGATACGCAGTATTTT. Translated, it gives CASSRRLEDTQYF.

The gene calls are TRBV4-1 and TRBJ2-7; D possibly corresponds to TRBD1 (6 bases). CDR1 MGHRA and CDR2 YSYEKL come from the germline V gene. The CDR3 loop spans 15 amino acids. Trimming took 1 base from V and 7 from J, leaving 17 bases between them. The CDR3 coding sequence is TGCGCCAGCAGCCAAGTCCCGGGACAAGTTTTGGAGCAGTACTTC. Protein product: CASSQVPGQVLEQYF.

DNA of the CDR3: TGTGCCAGCAGCTTAAACTATGGCTACACCTTC. Translated, it gives CASSLNYGYTF. The chain combines TRBV7-2 with TRBJ1-2; D remains ambiguous. V gave up 2 bases and J gave up 2 bases, with 0 bases separating them. The CDR3 is 11 amino acids. Germline lookup yields CDR1 SGHTA and CDR2 FQGNSA.

The gene calls are TRBV29-1 and TRBJ1-1; 10 positions agree with TRBD1. The CDR3 length is 15 residues. CDR1 and CDR2 from the germline V gene are SQVTM and ANQGSEA. Unmatched junction bases numbered 6, after V lost 5 bases and J lost 0 bases. CDR3 amino acids: CSVRTGGTLNTEAFF. DNA for the CDR3: TGCAGCGTTAGGACAGGGGGGACCTTGAACACTGAAGCTTTCTTT.

This chain connects TRBV7-2 to TRBJ2-7; TRBD1 aligns across 9 bases. There are 14 residues in the CDR3. V shed 3 bases and J 5 bases; nucleotides not matched to a gene: 5. CDR1 is SGHTA, CDR2 FQGNSA, per germline. The CDR3, as DNA: TGTGCCAGCAGCTTTCGGACAGGGGATAACGAGCAGTACTTC. Its protein product is CASSFRTGDNEQYF.

The chain employs TRBV4-1 and TRBJ1-3; D remains unclear. The V end lost 1 base, the J end lost 4 bases, and 5 bases lay between the germline ends. Per the germline V gene, CDR1 is MGHRA and CDR2 is YSYEKL. This CDR3 is 13 amino acids long. For the CDR3, the DNA is TGCGCCAGCAGCCAAGTAAGCGGAAACACCATATATTTT. Encoded protein: CASSQVSGNTIYF.

The J gene is TRBJ1-1, the V gene TRBV9, with D possibly matching TRBD1 (5 bases). The CDR3 loop spans 14 amino acids. Germline CDR1 SGDLS, CDR2 YYNGEE. Trimming left V 0 bases short and J 1 base short, with 7 bases between. For the CDR3, the DNA is TGTGCCAGCAGCGTAGGAGGGGCGAACACTGAAGCTTTCTTT. It translates to CASSVGGANTEAFF.